This TCR beta chain was sequenced for a study of T-cell reconstitution after alpha-beta-depleted transplantation in children (dated by TCRdb to 2016 to 2018). Study-wide context: T-cell immune reconstitution after TCRalphabeta/CD19-depleted allogeneic hematopoietic cell transplantation in children was quantitatively tracked in the study by means of TCR repertoire profiling.

Trimming removed 1 base from V and 10 bases from J, leaving 14 bases between the germline ends. The CDR3, cysteine through phenylalanine, is 14 amino acids long. Of the read, only the CDR3 DNA is kept; its 42 bases are in frame from base 1. CDR1 LGHDT and CDR2 YNNKEL were looked up in the germline V gene (reference sequence). This clonotype was seen only a few times. Its antigen is currently not known. No base quality values were provided; no much bigger clone lies one nucleotide off. Library preparation employed PCR. Reads for this sample came from an Illumina HiSeq 2500. TCR libraries were prepared with molecular barcoding, using unique molecular identifiers to normalize TCRbeta repertoire quantification. In-frame beta chains were kept once TCRdb had trimmed the public reads at Q25 with fastp and called clones with MiXCR. Every entry covers one CDR3 protein and lists the most common genes and DNA from its rows. The sample table holds about 540,000 distinct CDR3 sequences, of which about 17% were seen once. The biggest ten clones account for around 3.3% of the sample.

The sequence was collected from a human donor who donated a stem cell graft to a child with acute lymphoblastic leukemia. The chain links TRBV3-1 with TRBJ2-1; the D gene remains uncertain. The source material was PBMCs from the stem cell graft donor, sampled from the stem cell graft. The CDR3 protein: CASSQGFLGREQFF. Read as DNA, the sequence is TGTGCCAGCAGCCAAGGCTTTTTGGGAAGGGAGCAGTTCTTC.